This record looks at one T cell receptor beta chain sequence and its context. Its antigen is undetermined. The data were obtained in a study of cytomegalovirus exposure and HLA in healthy donors. Study-wide points: Follow-up analysis found HLA locus-dependent TCR association rates, highest for DRB1 and lowest for HLA-C. It is likely that the observed cluster of highly shared sequence variants was a sequencing artifact. A list of 164 TCR beta chains associated with cytomegalovirus was given.

The PCR made use of 60 Vbeta and 13 Jbeta primers. Profiling relied on immunoSEQ multiplex PCR, and the TCRdb table lists in-frame clones only, not all of them. The data contain 140,000 or so clones, around 9.6% of them singletons. V was pared by 1 base and J by 4 bases, with 14 bases between. CDR1 and CDR2 (germline): MGHRA, YSYEKL. The CDR3 consists of 15 residues. Sequencing was performed on PBMCs. The sequence was obtained from a male donor in good health and CMV-seronegative. This sequence joins TRBV4-1 and TRBJ2-7; TRBD2 might be the D (5 bases). CDR3 loop: CASSQGGGEIYEQYF. In nucleotides, the CDR3 is TGCGCCAGCAGCCAAGGCGGTGGGGAGATTTACGAGCAGTACTTC.